These T cell receptor beta chains were read from a single sample in a study of T cell responses to AZD1222 COVID-19 vaccine. Clones were sequenced by immunoSEQ multiplex PCR, and TCRdb holds only the in-frame ones, with some missing. Of 200,000 or so clones in the sample, roughly 93% were seen once. The source material was peripheral blood, sampled on day 0 of AZD1222 vaccination. Receptors originate from an adult in good health. Both conserved end residues are part of each CDR3. D genes are given only for firm matches. Clone sizes are given selectively: once, few, many, or a class where the clone is expanded.

DNA: TGTGCCAGCAGTCTCCGGGACCTCCGACCGGGCTACACCTTC
CDR3: CASSLRDLRPGYTF
size: NA
D: NA
V: TRBV6-2/TRBV6-3
J: TRBJ1-2

DNA: TGTGCCAGCAGCGTAGACCAACAGGGTGTGGGCTACACCTTC
CDR3: CASSVDQQGVGYTF
size: NA
D: NA
V: TRBV9
J: TRBJ1-2

DNA: TGTGCCAGCTCACCACCTTGGCAGAACACTGAAGCTTTCTTT
CDR3: CASSPPWQNTEAFF
size: NA
D: NA
V: TRBV18
J: TRBJ1-1

DNA: TGCAGTGCTAGAGAAGGGACTAGCGGGAGGTTC
CDR3: CSAREGTSGRF
size: NA
D: TRBD2
V: TRBV20-1
J: TRBJ2-7

DNA: TGTGCCTGGCGGGTCAGGGCGACTGAAGCTTTCTTT
CDR3: CAWRVRATEAFF
size: NA
D: NA
V: TRBV30
J: TRBJ1-1

DNA: TGTGCCAGCAGCTTAGATCGGCAGGGGGCATATTCACCCCTCCACTTT
CDR3: CASSLDRQGAYSPLHF
size: once
D: TRBD1
V: TRBV11-2
J: TRBJ1-6

DNA: TGCGCCAGCAGCTTAAGGACTGGGGGGCTGAATTCACCCCTCCACTTT
CDR3: CASSLRTGGLNSPLHF
size: NA
D: NA
V: TRBV5-1
J: TRBJ1-6

DNA: TGTGCCAGCAGAAATGACCGAGATACGCAGTATTTT
CDR3: CASRNDRDTQYF
size: once
D: NA
V: TRBV28
J: TRBJ2-3

DNA: TGTGCCAGCAGCTTCAACAGGTTGAACACTGAAGCTTTCTTT
CDR3: CASSFNRLNTEAFF
size: NA
D: NA
V: TRBV5-6
J: TRBJ1-1

DNA: TGTGCCAGCTCACTCCTGACAGGAATAGATAATGAAAAACTGTTTTTT
CDR3: CASSLLTGIDNEKLFF
size: NA
D: NA
V: TRBV18
J: TRBJ1-4